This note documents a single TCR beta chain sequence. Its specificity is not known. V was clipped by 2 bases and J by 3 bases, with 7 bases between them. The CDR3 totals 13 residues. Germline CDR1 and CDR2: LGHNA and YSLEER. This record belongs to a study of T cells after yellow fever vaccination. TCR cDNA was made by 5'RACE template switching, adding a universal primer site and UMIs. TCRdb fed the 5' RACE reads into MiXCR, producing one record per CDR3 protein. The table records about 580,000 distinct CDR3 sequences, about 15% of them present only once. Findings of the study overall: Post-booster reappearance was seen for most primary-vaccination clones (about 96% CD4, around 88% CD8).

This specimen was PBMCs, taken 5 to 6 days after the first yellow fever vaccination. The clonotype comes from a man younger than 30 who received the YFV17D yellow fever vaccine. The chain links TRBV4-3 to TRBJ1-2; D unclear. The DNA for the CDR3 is TGCGCCAGCAGCCAACCTGGGTACTATGGCTACACCTTC. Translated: CASSQPGYYGYTF.